This TCR beta chain was sequenced during a study of T cell repertoires in cytomegalovirus infection (dated by TCRdb to the late 2010s). Background for the entire study: The peptide stimulations were aimed at well-studied HLA-B-restricted epitopes as well as recently identified HLA-C-restricted CMV epitopes, whose presentation resists viral immunomodulation. The HLA type of each donor mattered for the analysis, because public TCR beta signatures pointed to carriage of CMV infection along with the matching HLA type.

Sequencing was carried out with an Illumina HiSeq 1500. TCRdb reworked the public reads: Q25 trimming with fastp, MiXCR clone assembly, productive beta chains retained. Every entry covers one CDR3 protein and lists the most common genes and DNA from its rows. The sample contains some 900,000 distinct CDR3 sequences, 32% of them found a single time. The ten largest clones take up around 12% of the sample. This specimen's treatment or condition label, interpreted: in vitro stimulation with specific CMV peptide epitopes to enrich CMV-specific T cells. From a lookup of the germline V gene, CDR1 and CDR2 are KGHSH and LQKENI. Measured from the cysteine to the phenylalanine, the CDR3 is 14 residues long. Here the CDR3 DNA is all that survives: 42 bases in frame from base 1. Remarks on this clonotype: This clone's antigen is unknown. A much larger clone lies a single base off, so this may be a read error.

General findings and caveats noted by the study authors: In both this cohort and an independent cohort of some 370 donors, the cumulative frequency of public TCR beta family members distinguished carriers of CMV infection plus the relevant HLA type. In the ex vivo response, HLA-C-restricted CMV-specific TCR beta clonotypes were dominant, and in two of eight donors the single most frequent clonotype came from this HLA-C-restricted group.

The receptor was isolated from a human donor in good health (CMV status not recorded). Some clones in this sample may be carry-over from other donors' samples. The sample in question was cultured CD8+ T cells from PBMCs, obtained from culture after CMV antigen stimulation. In this chain, TRBV18 is recombined with TRBJ2-7; a tentative D call is TRBD2 (5 bases match). The nucleotides read TGTGTCAGCTCCCCCGGAGGCAGATCCTACGAGCAGTACTTC. The translation is CVSSPGGRSYEQYF.